Following are 3 T cell receptor beta chains from one sample sequenced in a study of Ad26.COV2.S vaccination and SARS-CoV-2 variants. Profiling relied on immunoSEQ multiplex PCR, and the TCRdb table lists in-frame clones only, not all of them. This table has roughly 500,000 clones, 89% appearing once. Treatment in this sample: about 20 received Ad26.COV2.S at low or high dose, single or two shots; about 5 received placebo; per-sample allocation not given. Collection of samples fell on day 63 after the first vaccine or placebo injection. Sequences were derived from peripheral blood, sampled in a trial of Ad26.COV2.S vaccine versus placebo. The source is a person aged 18-65 years who received the Ad26.COV2.S COVID-19 vaccine or a placebo.

This chain uses TRBV6-5 with TRBJ1-3; no firm D call. CDR3 length equals 13 residues. From germline, CDR1 is MNHEY and CDR2 SVGAGI. V was trimmed by 4 bases and J by 2 bases, leaving 6 bases between them. For the CDR3, the DNA is TGTGCCAGCAGTTCAGTAACTGGAAACACCATATATTTT. Its protein is CASSSVTGNTIYF.

Worth noting for this clone: This specimen includes other DNA sequences encoding the same CDR3. V usage is TRBV5-1 and J usage is TRBJ1-3; perhaps TRBD1 as D (6 bases). V was trimmed by 1 base and J by 2 bases, leaving 7 bases between them. The CDR3 runs to 14 residues. Germline CDR1 SGHRS, CDR2 YFSETQ. The CDR3 protein is CASSLQGPGNTIYF. The CDR3 nucleotides are TGCGCCAGCAGCTTGCAGGGGCCTGGAAACACCATATATTTT.

The chain is built from TRBV5-1 and TRBJ1-1; D perhaps matches TRBD1 (5 bases). The germline gives CDR1 SGHRS, CDR2 YFSETQ. The CDR3 loop spans 15 amino acids. Deletions cut 4 bases from V and 0 bases from J, with 13 bases between. The CDR3 bases are TGCGCCAGCAGCCCCCTGGGGGGGATGAACACTGAAGCTTTCTTT. Protein sequence: CASSPLGGMNTEAFF.